Listed below are T cell receptor beta chains from one sample, sequenced in a study of control samples from healthy donors and cancer patients. TCRdb keeps only in-frame clones here, not all; method: immunoSEQ multiplex PCR. The table records around 200,000 clones, roughly 93% of them present only once. Sequencing used blood. The receptors originated from a man aged 18 to 30 in good health. Both conserved end residues are part of each CDR3. The order of the fields is J gene, D gene, V gene, clone size, CDR3 protein, CDR3 DNA. D genes are given only for firm matches. Clone sizes are given selectively: once, few, many, or a class where the clone is expanded.

j_call: TRBJ2-2; d_call: -; v_call: TRBV10-3; clone_size: -; cdr3_aa: CAISESIGGTNTGELFF; cdr3_nt: TGTGCCATCAGTGAGTCAATAGGAGGGACGAACACCGGGGAGCTGTTTTTT
j_call: TRBJ1-2; d_call: TRBD1; v_call: TRBV19; clone_size: -; cdr3_aa: CASGDRERRGYTF; cdr3_nt: TGTGCCAGCGGGGACAGAGAGAGAAGGGGCTACACCTTC
j_call: TRBJ1-3; d_call: -; v_call: TRBV6-5; clone_size: -; cdr3_aa: CASSYSRGSGNTIYF; cdr3_nt: TGTGCCAGCAGTTACTCACGGGGCTCTGGAAACACCATATATTTT
j_call: TRBJ1-5; d_call: TRBD1; v_call: TRBV19; clone_size: few; cdr3_aa: CASTTDRGKNSNQPQHF; cdr3_nt: TGTGCCAGTACGACGGACAGGGGCAAAAATAGCAATCAGCCCCAGCATTTT
j_call: TRBJ1-5; d_call: -; v_call: TRBV29-1; clone_size: -; cdr3_aa: CSVDPGQTYSNQPQHF; cdr3_nt: TGCAGCGTTGATCCTGGACAGACTTATAGCAATCAGCCCCAGCATTTT
j_call: TRBJ1-4; d_call: -; v_call: TRBV5-1; clone_size: -; cdr3_aa: CASSFAGPTLTNEKLFF; cdr3_nt: TGCGCCAGCAGCTTCGCGGGACCGACCTTAACTAATGAAAAACTGTTTTTT
j_call: TRBJ2-3; d_call: TRBD1; v_call: TRBV15; clone_size: -; cdr3_aa: CATSSRQGSDTQYF; cdr3_nt: TGTGCCACCAGCAGCAGACAGGGTTCAGATACGCAGTATTTT
j_call: TRBJ1-5; d_call: -; v_call: TRBV19; clone_size: -; cdr3_aa: CASSSGQPQHF; cdr3_nt: TGTGCCAGTAGTAGCGGCCAGCCCCAGCATTTT
j_call: TRBJ1-1; d_call: -; v_call: TRBV4-1; clone_size: -; cdr3_aa: CASSPPRNTEAFF; cdr3_nt: TGCGCCAGCAGCCCCCCAAGGAACACTGAAGCTTTCTTT
j_call: TRBJ2-3; d_call: TRBD2; v_call: TRBV6-5; clone_size: few; cdr3_aa: CASSYSTSGGNTQYF; cdr3_nt: TGTGCCAGCAGTTACTCGACTAGCGGGGGAAATACGCAGTATTTT
j_call: TRBJ1-4; d_call: -; v_call: TRBV11-2; clone_size: -; cdr3_aa: CASSLDLGPNEKLFF; cdr3_nt: TGTGCCAGCAGCTTGGACCTTGGGCCTAATGAAAAACTGTTTTTT
j_call: TRBJ2-3; d_call: TRBD2; v_call: TRBV10-1; clone_size: -; cdr3_aa: CASSESTSGGLDTQYF; cdr3_nt: TGCGCCAGCAGTGAGTCAACTAGCGGGGGCCTAGATACGCAGTATTTT
j_call: TRBJ2-7; d_call: -; v_call: TRBV5-5; clone_size: -; cdr3_aa: CASRSGKGNYEQYF; cdr3_nt: TGTGCCAGCAGGTCAGGGAAGGGGAACTACGAGCAGTACTTC
j_call: TRBJ1-6; d_call: -; v_call: TRBV28; clone_size: -; cdr3_aa: CATLPTGYSPLHF; cdr3_nt: TGTGCCACCCTTCCAACAGGTTATTCACCCCTCCACTTT
j_call: TRBJ1-1; d_call: -; v_call: TRBV5-4; clone_size: -; cdr3_aa: CASSPLGTEAFF; cdr3_nt: TGTGCCAGCAGCCCCTTAGGCACTGAAGCTTTCTTT
j_call: TRBJ1-3; d_call: -; v_call: TRBV7-2; clone_size: -; cdr3_aa: CASSLGPENTIYF; cdr3_nt: TGTGCCAGCAGCTTAGGCCCCGAAAACACCATATATTTT
j_call: TRBJ1-1; d_call: TRBD1; v_call: TRBV5-6; clone_size: -; cdr3_aa: CASSLPTGASEAFF; cdr3_nt: TGTGCCAGCAGCTTACCAACAGGGGCCTCTGAAGCTTTCTTT
j_call: TRBJ2-7; d_call: -; v_call: TRBV29-1; clone_size: -; cdr3_aa: CSFFGIYEQYF; cdr3_nt: TGCAGCTTTTTTGGGATCTACGAGCAGTACTTC
j_call: TRBJ1-2; d_call: TRBD1; v_call: TRBV19; clone_size: once; cdr3_aa: CASSVKPGTGVGYTF; cdr3_nt: TGTGCCAGTAGTGTAAAACCCGGGACAGGGGTTGGCTACACCTTC
j_call: TRBJ1-6; d_call: -; v_call: TRBV6-5; clone_size: once; cdr3_aa: CATLRPSSYNSPLHF; cdr3_nt: TGTGCCACGTTACGCCCCAGCTCCTATAATTCACCCCTCCACTTT
j_call: TRBJ2-2; d_call: -; v_call: TRBV6-5; clone_size: once; cdr3_aa: CASSTTGELFF; cdr3_nt: TGTGCCAGCAGCACCACCGGGGAGCTGTTTTTT
j_call: TRBJ2-3; d_call: TRBD2; v_call: TRBV19; clone_size: once; cdr3_aa: CASSPSSGGSTRDTQYF; cdr3_nt: TGTGCCAGTAGTCCCTCTAGCGGGGGGAGTACACGAGATACGCAGTATTTT
j_call: TRBJ2-1; d_call: TRBD2; v_call: TRBV7-2; clone_size: -; cdr3_aa: CASSLARITSGGSYNEQFF; cdr3_nt: TGTGCCAGCAGCTTAGCACGCATCACTAGCGGGGGTTCCTACAATGAGCAGTTCTTC
j_call: TRBJ1-2; d_call: -; v_call: TRBV24-1; clone_size: -; cdr3_aa: CATSDDGTTGYTF; cdr3_nt: TGTGCCACCAGTGATGACGGGACCACGGGCTACACCTTC
j_call: TRBJ1-1; d_call: -; v_call: TRBV6-5; clone_size: -; cdr3_aa: CASSYRNTEAFF; cdr3_nt: TGTGCCAGCAGTTACCGGAACACTGAAGCTTTCTTT
j_call: TRBJ2-2; d_call: -; v_call: TRBV21-1; clone_size: -; cdr3_aa: CASTLDAFTGELFF; cdr3_nt: TGTGCCAGCACCCTAGACGCGTTCACCGGGGAGCTGTTTTTT
j_call: TRBJ1-4; d_call: TRBD1; v_call: TRBV10-2; clone_size: -; cdr3_aa: CASSIQGGSEKLFF; cdr3_nt: TGCGCCAGCAGTATACAGGGGGGTTCGGAAAAACTGTTTTTT
j_call: TRBJ1-2; d_call: -; v_call: TRBV20-1; clone_size: -; cdr3_aa: CSASHPLTNYGYTF; cdr3_nt: TGCAGTGCTAGTCATCCACTAACTAACTATGGCTACACCTTC
j_call: TRBJ2-4; d_call: TRBD2; v_call: TRBV4-1; clone_size: -; cdr3_aa: CASSHPGTSLAKNIQYF; cdr3_nt: TGCGCCAGCAGCCATCCTGGGACTAGTCTAGCCAAAAACATTCAGTACTTC
j_call: TRBJ1-6; d_call: -; v_call: TRBV10-3; clone_size: -; cdr3_aa: CAISDGSSVPPLHF; cdr3_nt: TGTGCCATCAGTGATGGGTCCTCCGTTCCCCCCCTCCACTTT
j_call: TRBJ2-7; d_call: TRBD2; v_call: TRBV28; clone_size: few; cdr3_aa: CASSPTPWGGAYEQYF; cdr3_nt: TGTGCCAGCAGTCCGACCCCTTGGGGGGGGGCCTACGAGCAGTACTTC
j_call: TRBJ2-1; d_call: TRBD2; v_call: TRBV9; clone_size: -; cdr3_aa: CASSVRGTSGGYNEQFF; cdr3_nt: TGTGCCAGCAGCGTACGCGGGACTAGCGGGGGATACAATGAGCAGTTCTTC
j_call: TRBJ1-1; d_call: -; v_call: TRBV5-6; clone_size: -; cdr3_aa: CASSPDLGGNTEAFF; cdr3_nt: TGTGCCAGCAGCCCCGACTTGGGGGGAAACACTGAAGCTTTCTTT
j_call: TRBJ2-5; d_call: TRBD1; v_call: TRBV5-1; clone_size: -; cdr3_aa: CASSLARTGPQETQYF; cdr3_nt: TGCGCCAGCAGCTTGGCCCGGACAGGGCCCCAAGAGACCCAGTACTTC
j_call: TRBJ2-5; d_call: -; v_call: TRBV9; clone_size: -; cdr3_aa: CASSVAPTIQETQYF; cdr3_nt: TGTGCCAGCAGCGTAGCTCCTACCATACAAGAGACCCAGTACTTC
j_call: TRBJ1-3; d_call: TRBD1; v_call: TRBV9; clone_size: -; cdr3_aa: CASSEGTGATGNTIYF; cdr3_nt: TGTGCCAGCAGCGAAGGGACAGGGGCTACTGGAAACACCATATATTTT
j_call: TRBJ1-5; d_call: -; v_call: TRBV6-1; clone_size: -; cdr3_aa: CASSEARDQPQHF; cdr3_nt: TGTGCCAGCAGTGAAGCGCGGGATCAGCCCCAGCATTTT
j_call: TRBJ1-1; d_call: TRBD1; v_call: TRBV9; clone_size: -; cdr3_aa: CASSPRGTGDEAFF; cdr3_nt: TGTGCCAGCAGCCCTAGAGGGACAGGGGATGAAGCTTTCTTT
j_call: TRBJ1-1; d_call: -; v_call: TRBV10-1; clone_size: -; cdr3_aa: CASSEDGYTEAFF; cdr3_nt: TGCGCCAGCAGTGAGGACGGCTACACTGAAGCTTTCTTT
j_call: TRBJ2-7; d_call: -; v_call: TRBV3-1/TRBV3-2; clone_size: -; cdr3_aa: CASSQSRDIRPYEQYF; cdr3_nt: TGTGCCAGCAGCCAGTCCCGGGACATTCGCCCCTACGAGCAGTACTTC
j_call: TRBJ1-5; d_call: -; v_call: TRBV12-5; clone_size: -; cdr3_aa: CASGLERPGNQPQHF; cdr3_nt: TGTGCTAGTGGTTTGGAAAGGCCAGGCAATCAGCCCCAGCATTTT
j_call: TRBJ1-6; d_call: TRBD1; v_call: TRBV9; clone_size: -; cdr3_aa: CASSTNDRGVKSPLHF; cdr3_nt: TGTGCCAGCAGCACCAACGACAGGGGTGTGAAATCACCCCTCCACTTT
j_call: TRBJ2-7; d_call: TRBD1; v_call: TRBV5-1; clone_size: -; cdr3_aa: CASSSSQGWEQYF; cdr3_nt: TGCGCCAGCAGCTCGTCACAGGGGTGGGAGCAGTACTTC
j_call: TRBJ2-1; d_call: TRBD2; v_call: TRBV4-2; clone_size: -; cdr3_aa: CASSQTSGGLYNEQFF; cdr3_nt: TGTGCCAGCAGCCAAACTAGCGGGGGGCTCTACAATGAGCAGTTCTTC
j_call: TRBJ1-2; d_call: -; v_call: TRBV9; clone_size: -; cdr3_aa: CASRRGYGYTF; cdr3_nt: TGTGCCAGCAGAAGGGGTTACGGCTACACCTTC
j_call: TRBJ1-2; d_call: -; v_call: TRBV28; clone_size: -; cdr3_aa: CASSSPATLGVYGYTF; cdr3_nt: TGTGCCAGCAGTTCGCCCGCCACCTTGGGGGTCTATGGCTACACCTTC
j_call: TRBJ2-1; d_call: TRBD1; v_call: TRBV19; clone_size: -; cdr3_aa: CASSRRTGPSYNEQFF; cdr3_nt: TGTGCCAGTAGTAGACGGACAGGACCCTCCTACAATGAGCAGTTCTTC
j_call: TRBJ2-1; d_call: -; v_call: TRBV5-1; clone_size: -; cdr3_aa: CASSLDTGGDEQFF; cdr3_nt: TGCGCCAGCAGCTTGGATACGGGTGGCGATGAGCAGTTCTTC